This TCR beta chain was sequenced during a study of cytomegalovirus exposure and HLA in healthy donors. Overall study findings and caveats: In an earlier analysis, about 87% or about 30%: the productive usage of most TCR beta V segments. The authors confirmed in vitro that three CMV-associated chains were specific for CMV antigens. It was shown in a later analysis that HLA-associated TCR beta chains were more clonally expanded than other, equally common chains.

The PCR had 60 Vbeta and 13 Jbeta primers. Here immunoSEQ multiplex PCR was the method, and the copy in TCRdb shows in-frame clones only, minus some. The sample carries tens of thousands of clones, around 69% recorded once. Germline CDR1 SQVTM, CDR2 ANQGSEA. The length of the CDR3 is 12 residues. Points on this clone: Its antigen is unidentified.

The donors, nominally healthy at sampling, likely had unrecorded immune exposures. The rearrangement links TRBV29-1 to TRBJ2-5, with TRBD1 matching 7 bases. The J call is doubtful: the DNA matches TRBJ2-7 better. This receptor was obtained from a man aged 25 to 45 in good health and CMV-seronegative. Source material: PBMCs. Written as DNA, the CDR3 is TGCAGCGCCCGACAGGGAGCCTACGAGCAGTACTTC. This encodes CSARQGAYEQYF.